This passage covers 32 T cell receptor beta chains from one sample sequenced in a study of shared clonotypes between healthy human individuals. Data came from immunoSEQ multiplex PCR; TCRdb stores just in-frame clones and leaves some out. The table lists about 1.1 million clones, 70% to 80% of them singletons, with roughly 0.55% in the top ten. The material sequenced was memory CD4+ T cells from PBMCs. As to subset: CD45RA-negative fraction. Receptors originate from a man aged 18 to 29 in good health. Some clones in this sample may be carry-over from other donors' samples.

V is TRBV7-2 and J is TRBJ2-4, with D perhaps matching TRBD1 or TRBD2 (5 bases each). The CDR3 covers 18 residues. Germline CDR1 SGHTA, CDR2 FQGNSA. The V gene lost 3 bases and the J gene lost 1 base, with 19 bases spanning the gap. The CDR3 DNA is TGTGCCAGCAGCTTCCTTGGCTGGGACCTGCTGGCCAAAAACATTCAGTACTTC. It is translated as CASSFLGWDLLAKNIQYF.

The chain uses TRBV5-1 and TRBJ2-5, with D possibly TRBD1 on 6 matching bases. The CDR3 consists of 14 residues. Trimming removed 8 bases at V and 3 bases at J, with 17 bases between. The V gene's germline CDR1 is SGHRS and CDR2 YFSETQ. The DNA for the CDR3 is TGCGCCAGTAGACAGGAGATGTTAAAAGAGACCCAGTACTTC. As protein: CASRQEMLKETQYF.

CDR3 nucleotides: TGTGCCAGTAGTATAGGGAGCGCCTACAGCTCCTACAATGAGCAGTTCTTC. As protein: CASSIGSAYSSYNEQFF. The J gene is TRBJ2-1, the V gene TRBV19; no clear D gene. Deletions cut 1 base from V and 0 bases from J, with 13 bases between. This CDR3 contains 17 residues. The germline V gene encodes CDR1 LNHDA and CDR2 SQIVND (reference sequence).

This clone came up once. The chain recombines TRBV27 with TRBJ1-1; D gene ambiguous. In germline, CDR1 is MNHEY, CDR2 SMNVEV (reference sequence). This CDR3 has 13 amino acids. V dropped 6 bases and J dropped 3 bases, with 11 bases sitting between them. The CDR3 coding sequence is TGTGCCAGCAGCCCCCGACGGGACACTGAAGCTTTCTTT. This sequence encodes CASSPRRDTEAFF.

This clone was observed a single time. V usage is TRBV4-2 and J usage is TRBJ2-7; 9 nucleotides match TRBD2. Germline V gene data show CDR1 as LGHNA and CDR2 as YNFKEQ. The trim removed 1 base at V and 0 bases at J, leaving 16 bases unmatched. This CDR3 contains 20 residues. This chain's CDR3 is CASSQVSGGRASTSSYEQYF. CDR3 bases: TGTGCCAGCAGCCAAGTGTCTGGCGGGAGGGCCTCTACAAGCTCCTACGAGCAGTACTTC.

The chain combines TRBV7-3 with TRBJ2-3; D not certain. CDR3 size: 15 residues. Per germline, CDR1 SGHTA and CDR2 FQGTGA. V lost 0 bases to trimming and J lost 6 bases, with 13 bases between them. In nucleotides, the CDR3 is TGTGCCAGCAGCTTAACGATGTCAGTGGATGATACGCAGTATTTT. Amino acid sequence: CASSLTMSVDDTQYF.

The chain joins TRBV5-1 to TRBJ1-1; 7 positions match TRBD1. The CDR3 sequence is 15 residues long. The V segment lost 3 bases and the J segment 1 base; nucleotides outside the gene matches: 6. Looked up from germline, CDR1 is SGHRS and CDR2 is YFSETQ. The CDR3 is CASSYLTGSNTEAFF. The CDR3 nucleotides are TGCGCCAGCAGCTATTTGACAGGGTCGAACACTGAAGCTTTCTTT.

This chain connects TRBV2 to TRBJ1-1; D unclear. The CDR3 sequence is 13 residues long. Trimming removed 8 bases at V and 1 base at J, with 11 bases between. Looked up from germline, CDR1 is SNHLY and CDR2 is FYNNEI. This CDR3 is CASLYGGNTEAFF. The CDR3, as DNA: TGTGCCAGCTTATACGGCGGGAACACTGAAGCTTTCTTT.

The J gene is TRBJ2-2, the V gene TRBV6-5; 10 positions agree with TRBD2. The trim removed 6 bases at V and 4 bases at J, leaving 5 bases unmatched. This CDR3 has 15 amino acids. Germline V gene data show CDR1 as MNHEY and CDR2 as SVGAGI. CDR3 DNA: TGTGCCAGCAGCCGACTAGCGGGTTCCACCGGGGAGCTGTTTTTT. It yields the protein CASSRLAGSTGELFF.

Comments on this clone: Other DNA sequences from this sample encode an identical CDR3 as well. The chain combines TRBV5-1 with TRBJ2-7, with D tentatively TRBD1 or TRBD2 (5 bases each). Germline values: CDR1 SGHRS, CDR2 YFSETQ. This CDR3 spans 15 amino acids. With 4 bases removed from V and 0 bases from J, the gap between germline ends came to 14 bases. The CDR3 DNA sequence: TGCGCCAGCAGCCTTGGGCCAGGGAGCTCCTACGAGCAGTACTTC. This sequence encodes CASSLGPGSSYEQYF.

The rearrangement links TRBV6-1 to TRBJ2-1; 14 nucleotides agree with TRBD2. Germline lookup yields CDR1 MNHNS and CDR2 SASEGT. CDR3 length equals 17 residues. J was trimmed by 8 bases and V by 3 bases; bases with no gene match: 9. DNA for the CDR3: TGTGCCAGCAGTGATTCTCGACGACTAGCGGGAGGGCATGAGCAGTTCTTC. Translation: CASSDSRRLAGGHEQFF.

This sequence joins TRBV2 and TRBJ2-3; D gene unclear. This CDR3 is built from 12 residues. Per germline, CDR1 SNHLY and CDR2 FYNNEI. Trimming took 4 bases from V and 4 from J, leaving 6 bases between them. CDR3 residues: CASSVGSDTQYF. For the CDR3, the DNA is TGTGCCAGCAGTGTGGGCTCAGATACGCAGTATTTT.

Only a few counts were recorded for this clone. The chain employs TRBV28 and TRBJ1-5; 11 nucleotides align to TRBD1. The CDR3 has 16 residues. V shed 10 bases, J shed 0 bases, and the junction held 8 bases outside the gene matches. CDR1 and CDR2 (germline): MDHEN, SYDVKM. The CDR3 spells CATWDRGVYSNQPQHF. For the CDR3, the DNA is TGTGCCACTTGGGACAGGGGGGTTTATAGCAATCAGCCCCAGCATTTT.

The rearrangement uses TRBV13 and TRBJ1-3; 7 bases are shared with TRBD1. J gave up 2 bases and V 5 bases, and 3 bases lay outside the gene matches. The germline gives CDR1 PRHDT, CDR2 FYEKMQ (reference sequence). The CDR3 is 14 residues long. The CDR3 sequence is CASSRTGTGNTIYF. CDR3 sequence (DNA): TGTGCCAGCAGCCGGACAGGTACTGGAAACACCATATATTTT.

In this sample, this clone turned up once. The chain recombines TRBV5-1 with TRBJ2-4; TRBD2 aligns across 12 bases. After removal of 2 bases from V and 1 base from J, the junction contained 4 bases not matched to a gene. This CDR3 contains 17 residues. CDR1 SGHRS and CDR2 YFSETQ come from the germline V gene. This CDR3 is CASSLLAGGVAKNIQYF. Here the CDR3 DNA reads TGCGCCAGCAGCTTACTAGCGGGAGGAGTGGCCAAAAACATTCAGTACTTC. Full variable domain (outside the CDR3, taken from reference TRBV5-1 and TRBJ2-4): KAGVTQTPRYLIKTRGQQVTLSCSPISGHRSVSWYQQTPGQGLQFLFEYFSETQRNKGNFPGRFSGRQFSNSRSEMNVSTLELGDSALYLCASSLLAGGVAKNIQYFGAGTRLSVL.

The J gene is TRBJ1-4, the V gene TRBV5-1, with 11 bases matching TRBD1. The V and J ends lost 4 bases and 7 bases, in that order; junction bases with no gene match: 15. CDR1 and CDR2 (germline): SGHRS, YFSETQ. The CDR3 extends over 18 amino acids. CDR3 DNA sequence: TGCGCCAGCAGCACCACTCCGATGGGACAGGGGGTCTTTGAAAAACTGTTTTTT. Its protein product is CASSTTPMGQGVFEKLFF. Variable domain in full (rest from reference TRBV5-1 and TRBJ1-4): KAGVTQTPRYLIKTRGQQVTLSCSPISGHRSVSWYQQTPGQGLQFLFEYFSETQRNKGNFPGRFSGRQFSNSRSEMNVSTLELGDSALYLCASSTTPMGQGVFEKLFFGSGTQLSVL.

The chain employs TRBV6-5 and TRBJ2-7; 9 bases map to TRBD1. Trimming took 2 bases from V and 7 from J; bases not matched to a gene: 9. Germline lookup yields CDR1 MNHEY and CDR2 SVGAGI. The CDR3 sequence is 15 residues long. The chain's CDR3 is CASSYLSGQGLEQYF. The CDR3 DNA reads as TGTGCCAGCAGTTACCTTTCGGGACAGGGCCTGGAGCAGTACTTC.

The chain links TRBV2 to TRBJ2-3; TRBD2 matches at 11 bases. V dropped 2 bases and J dropped 4; count of bases not matched to a gene: 5. From germline, CDR1 is SNHLY and CDR2 FYNNEI. This CDR3 spans 16 amino acids. DNA of the CDR3: TGTGCCAGCAGTGAACGACTAGCGGGGTCGGCAGATACGCAGTATTTT. It yields the protein CASSERLAGSADTQYF.

This clone was counted between two and nine times. The chain is built from TRBV28 and TRBJ1-2, with D unresolved. The CDR3 spans 15 residues. Germline V gene sequence: CDR1 MDHEN, CDR2 SYDVKM. V was clipped by 6 bases and J by 0 bases, with 14 bases between them. The DNA of the CDR3 is TGTGCCAGCAGCCCACTCGGACTGACTAACTATGGCTACACCTTC. Amino acid sequence: CASSPLGLTNYGYTF.

V gene TRBV7-2 combines with J gene TRBJ1-3, with unresolved D. The V end lost 0 bases, the J end lost 2 bases, and 8 bases lay between the germline ends. Looked up from germline, CDR1 is SGHTA and CDR2 is FQGNSA. The CDR3 has 15 amino acids. The CDR3 sequence is CASSLAFGAGNTIYF. The CDR3 DNA sequence: TGTGCCAGCAGCTTAGCGTTCGGGGCTGGAAACACCATATATTTT.

This clone was observed a single time. The rearrangement links TRBV19 to TRBJ1-1, with D uncertain. CDR3 length: 14 residues. Germline V gives CDR1 LNHDA, CDR2 SQIVND (reference sequence). V lost 1 base and J lost 7, with 13 bases in between. In DNA, the CDR3 is TGTGCCAGTAGTATAGGGGTAGGCCTTGGTGAAGCTTTCTTT. Translated: CASSIGVGLGEAFF.

This sequence joins TRBV19 and TRBJ1-5; D call uncertain. Germline values: CDR1 LNHDA, CDR2 SQIVND (reference sequence). V was clipped by 2 bases and J by 3 bases, with 5 bases between them. CDR3 length: 13 residues. The CDR3 protein is CASSIPHNQPQHF. DNA of the CDR3: TGTGCCAGTAGTATACCCCACAATCAGCCCCAGCATTTT.

This chain connects TRBV27 to TRBJ2-1; D possibly corresponds to TRBD2 (5 bases). Germline CDR1 reads MNHEY; CDR2 reads SMNVEV (reference sequence). The CDR3 has 14 residues. The V gene lost 4 bases and the J gene lost 9 bases, with 16 bases spanning the gap. In DNA form, the CDR3 reads TGTGCCAGCAGTTCCTTGTCGGGATTCACTGAGCAGTTCTTC. It encodes CASSSLSGFTEQFF.

This chain connects TRBV2 to TRBJ2-2; TRBD2 matches 12 bases. Unmatched junction bases numbered 14, after V lost 7 bases and J lost 5 bases. This CDR3 region has 18 residues. CDR1 SNHLY and CDR2 FYNNEI come from the germline V gene. The CDR3 here is CASTPGRLAGVGTGELFF. The CDR3 region has the DNA TGTGCCAGCACCCCCGGGCGACTAGCGGGAGTCGGAACCGGGGAGCTGTTTTTT.

The rearrangement uses TRBV7-8 and TRBJ1-1, with a weak D call TRBD1 (5 bases). CDR3 length: 15 residues. Trimming removed 2 bases from V and 0 bases from J, with 10 bases in between. Germline assignment: CDR1 SGHVS and CDR2 FQNEAQ. The CDR3 is CASSLTGPMNTEAFF. The DNA for the CDR3 is TGTGCCAGCAGCTTAACGGGACCCATGAACACTGAAGCTTTCTTT.

Comment on this clone: A read error may be the cause here, since a much bigger clone is one base away. The chain is built from TRBV2 and TRBJ2-7; maybe TRBD1 (6 bases). CDR3 length equals 12 residues. V was shortened by 6 bases and J by 3 bases, with 9 bases between the two germline ends. The germline V gene has CDR1 SNHLY and CDR2 FYNNEI. CDR3 nucleotides: TGTGCCAGCAGCCAACAGGGCTACGAGCAGTACTTC. Translation: CASSQQGYEQYF.

This CDR3 is CAISERGLGNTIYF. Written as DNA, the CDR3 is TGTGCCATCAGTGAGCGGGGGCTGGGAAACACCATATATTTT. This chain connects TRBV10-3 to TRBJ1-3, with D possibly being TRBD1 (6 bases). The CDR3 has 14 amino acids. The germline gives CDR1 ENHRY, CDR2 SYGVKD. The V end lost 2 bases, the J end lost 4 bases, and 9 bases lay between the germline ends.

This clone has only a few counts. This chain links TRBV5-1 with TRBJ2-4; D not certain. CDR1 and CDR2 from the germline V gene are SGHRS and YFSETQ. The CDR3 is 15 residues long. Trimming removed 1 base from V and 1 base from J, with 9 bases in between. In DNA form, the CDR3 reads TGCGCCAGCAGCTTGACGGATCCCGCCAAAAACATTCAGTACTTC. The encoded protein is CASSLTDPAKNIQYF.

The J gene is TRBJ2-2, the V gene TRBV5-1; possible D gene TRBD1, 5 bases. The germline V gene encodes CDR1 SGHRS and CDR2 YFSETQ. V lost 1 base, J lost 1 base, and 8 bases lay in between. The CDR3 contains 15 residues. The CDR3 region is CASSLMDKNTGELFF. In DNA form, the CDR3 reads TGCGCCAGCAGCTTGATGGACAAGAACACCGGGGAGCTGTTTTTT.

The V gene is TRBV10-3, the J gene TRBJ2-1; TRBD2 matches 10 bases. Per the germline V gene, CDR1 is ENHRY and CDR2 is SYGVKD. Trimming took 8 bases from V and 8 from J; bases not matched to a gene: 15. The CDR3 runs to 16 residues. The CDR3 region is CAIAPGSGRAGDEQFF. The CDR3 DNA reads as TGTGCCATCGCCCCAGGGAGCGGGAGGGCCGGGGATGAGCAGTTCTTC.

A single count supports this clone. The chain links TRBV4-1 to TRBJ1-2; TRBD1 is a possible D gene (5 bases). This CDR3 is built from 15 residues. Germline V gives CDR1 MGHRA, CDR2 YSYEKL. V lost 1 base and J 6 bases, leaving 15 bases between the germline ends. CDR3 loop: CASSQVGTRWDGYTF. The CDR3 DNA is TGCGCCAGCAGCCAAGTGGGGACGCGGTGGGATGGCTACACCTTC.

The chain couples TRBV11-3 to TRBJ1-1; the D is unclear. CDR3 length: 16 residues. V dropped 1 base and J dropped 0 bases, with 12 bases sitting between them. Germline V lookup: CDR1 SGHNT, CDR2 YENEEA. The CDR3 protein is CASSLGRGTMNTEAFF. The CDR3 region has the DNA TGTGCCAGCAGCTTAGGGCGGGGAACCATGAACACTGAAGCTTTCTTT. Supplemented by reference TRBV11-3 and TRBJ1-1, the full variable domain reads EAGVVQSPRYKIIEKKQPVAFWCNPISGHNTLYWYLQNLGQGPELLIRYENEEAVDDSQLPKDRFSAERLKGVDSTLKIQPAELGDSAVYLCASSLGRGTMNTEAFFGQGTRLTVV.